A single sample gave rise to the 14 T cell receptor beta chains below, sequenced in a study of blood T cells in healthy people across ages. Then a second PCR, running roughly 6 to 12 cycles, was carried out with a sample-barcoded 5' primer and a J-beta primer mix. Each CDR3 protein gets one entry after TCRdb re-called the 5' RACE reads with MiXCR. The data contain approximately 800,000 distinct CDR3 sequences, about 48% of them singletons. Source material: blood. Source of these receptors: a man aged 80 or over in good health.

The rearrangement joins TRBV4-1 to TRBJ2-7; 8 bases line up with TRBD1. The end of the DNA is better explained by TRBJ2-5, so the J call may be wrong. The CDR3 runs 18 residues. Germline CDR1 and CDR2: MGHRA and YSYEKL. The CDR3 spells CASSQAPTIAGGLKTQYF. The CDR3 nucleotides are TGCGCCAGCAGCCAGGCTCCAACGATCGCAGGGGGCTTGAAGACCCAGTACTTC.

This rearrangement joins TRBV3-1 to TRBJ2-7, with 11 positions matching TRBD2. V lost 1 base to trimming and J lost 0 bases; unmatched junction nucleotides: 2. Germline CDR1 reads LGHDT; CDR2 reads YNNKEL (reference sequence). The CDR3 is 16 residues long. The CDR3 spells CASSQVGLADSYEQYF. The CDR3 DNA follows: TGTGCCAGCAGCCAAGTGGGACTAGCGGACTCCTACGAGCAGTACTTC.

The chain has TRBV18 and TRBJ2-5; D is unclear. The germline V gene has CDR1 KGHSH and CDR2 LQKENI. The V gene lost 3 bases and the J gene lost 4 bases, with 9 bases spanning the gap. The CDR3 consists of 13 residues. The CDR3 nucleotides read TGTGCCAGCTCACCCGCCTTGGGAGAGACCCAGTACTTC. Translating gives CASSPALGETQYF. The variable domain in full, with the rest retrieved from reference TRBV18 and TRBJ2-5, is NAGVMQNPRHLVRRRGQEARLRCSPMKGHSHVYWYRQLPEEGLKFMVYLQKENIIDESGMPKERFSAEFPKEGPSILRIQQVVRGDSAAYFCASSPALGETQYFGPGTRLLVL.

This sequence joins TRBV28 and TRBJ2-7, with 7 bases lining up with TRBD2. Germline values: CDR1 MDHEN, CDR2 SYDVKM. J gave up 4 bases and V 6 bases, and 9 bases lay outside the gene matches. The CDR3 runs 14 residues. DNA for the CDR3: TGTGCCAGCAGCCTAGGGATCGGGGGGTACGAGCAGTACTTC. This codes for CASSLGIGGYEQYF.

There are a few counts of this clonotype. The chain couples TRBV21-1 to TRBJ2-7. TRBV21-1 is a pseudogene. The CDR3 has 8 residues. CDR3 nucleotide sequence: TGTGCCAGCCACGAGCAGTACTTC. Amino acid sequence: CASHEQYF.

The chain has TRBV28 and TRBJ2-3; 11 bases agree with TRBD2. The CDR3 length is 16 residues. Germline V gene data show CDR1 as MDHEN and CDR2 as SYDVKM. The J segment lost 14 bases and the V segment lost 7 bases, leaving 20 bases of the junction unmatched. The DNA for the CDR3 is TGTGCCAGCACCGACTCGACTAGCGGGACAGCGCGATACGCGTATTTT. Protein sequence: CASTDSTSGTARYAYF.

The rearrangement joins TRBV27 to TRBJ2-7; 10 bases map to TRBD2. The ends lost 5 bases at V and 4 bases at J; junction bases unmatched: 20. In germline, CDR1 is MNHEY, CDR2 SMNVEV (reference sequence). This CDR3 spans 19 amino acids. CDR3: CASSPTSRSGRMGIYEQYF. The DNA of the CDR3 is TGTGCCAGCAGTCCGACCTCCCGTAGCGGGAGGATGGGTATATACGAGCAGTACTTC.

The chain uses TRBV6-2 or TRBV6-3 and TRBJ2-3, with TRBD2 matching 12 bases. CDR1 is MNHEY, CDR2 SVGEGT, per germline. This CDR3 has 16 amino acids. V trimming: 5 bases; J trimming: 4 bases; junction bases outside the gene matches: 7. The chain's CDR3 is CASSRTSGISPDTQYF. The CDR3 DNA sequence: TGTGCCAGCAGTAGGACTAGCGGGATCTCCCCAGATACGCAGTATTTT.

As for this clonotype: Compared with germline, one end of the junction differs, possibly owing to a read error. Here the CDR3 DNA reads TGCAGTGCTAGAGATCAGGAGACAGCTAATTCACCCCCCCACTTT. Its translation: CSARDQETANSPPHF. The V and J genes are TRBV20-1 and TRBJ1-6, with a weak D call TRBD1 (5 bases). Germline V CDR1 and CDR2: DFQATT, SNEGSKA (reference sequence). The length of the CDR3 is 15 residues.

The chain is built from TRBV7-2 and TRBJ2-1; the match to TRBD2 covers 7 bases. J gave up 1 base and V 5 bases, and 8 bases lay outside the gene matches. CDR3 length: 16 residues. In germline, CDR1 is SGHTA, CDR2 FQGNSA. The CDR3 region has the DNA TGTGCCAGCAGCCCCGTGTGGGGGGGTTCCTACAATGAGCAGTTCTTC. This encodes CASSPVWGGSYNEQFF.

This clonotype was recorded a few times. The chain combines TRBV25-1 with TRBJ1-2; 9 bases map to TRBD1. V lost 5 bases, J lost 7 bases, and 5 bases stayed unmatched. Germline CDR1 MGHDK, CDR2 SYGVNS. This CDR3 contains 13 residues. In DNA form, the CDR3 reads TGTGCCAGCAGTACGGGACAGGGTTTTGGCTACACCTTC. Its protein is CASSTGQGFGYTF.

The CDR3 coding sequence is TGTGCCAGCAGTTTTGCAGGGCACGAGCAGTACTTC. This gives the protein CASSFAGHEQYF. V is TRBV12-3 or TRBV12-4 and J is TRBJ2-7, with a possible D match to TRBD1 (5 bases). The CDR3 consists of 12 residues. V shed 3 bases and J shed 5 bases, with 8 bases lying between them.

CDR3 residues: CASSDRGHQPQHF. The CDR3 DNA reads as TGTGCCAGCAGTGATAGGGGGCATCAGCCCCAGCATTTT. J is TRBJ1-5 and V is TRBV6-1, with 7 bases lining up with TRBD1. The CDR3 is 13 amino acids. V lost 3 bases to trimming and J lost 5 bases; unmatched junction nucleotides: 1. Germline lookup yields CDR1 MNHNS and CDR2 SASEGT.

The rearrangement links TRBV16 to TRBJ1-2, with 7 bases aligning to TRBD1. CDR1 KGHSY and CDR2 FQNENV come from the germline V gene. J lost 6 bases, V lost 0 bases, and 7 bases had no gene match. The CDR3 contains 15 residues. CDR3 sequence (DNA): TGTGCCAGCAGCCAATCCCCCGGACAGGAGGATGGCTACACCTTC. Translation gives CASSQSPGQEDGYTF.